This T cell receptor beta chain appears in the sequencing data of a study of cytomegalovirus exposure and HLA in healthy donors. Study results and caveats: Specificity of three CMV-associated chains for CMV antigens was verified in vitro. Later work associated over 15,000 TCR beta sequences with HLA alleles at 0.05 false discovery rate.

Use of 60 Vbeta and 13 Jbeta primers characterized the PCR. In the original analysis: About 80 million unique TCR beta chains, about 11 million of them shared, were counted by a later analysis. The data were produced by immunoSEQ multiplex PCR, yet TCRdb's version contains in-frame clones alone and is incomplete. For V, J and clone size, that table is used; D and trimming come from the DNA. Recorded for this sample: tens of thousands of clones. With 3 bases removed from V and 4 bases from J, the gap between germline ends came to 10 bases. The germline V gene encodes CDR1 SGHDT and CDR2 YYEEEE. The CDR3 has 13 residues. Comment on this clone: Its antigen is not identified.

This chain joins TRBV5-6 and TRBJ1-2, with D perhaps TRBD1 (6 bases). The sequenced sample consisted of PBMCs. This TCR was sampled from a man aged 25 to 45 in good health and CMV-seropositive. CDR3: CASSWTESYGYTF. Written as DNA, the CDR3 is TGTGCCAGCAGCTGGACAGAGTCCTATGGCTACACCTTC.